The 4 T cell receptor beta chains given below trace back to one sample, sequenced in a study of cytomegalovirus exposure and HLA in healthy donors. The PCR had 60 Vbeta and 13 Jbeta primers. The method was immunoSEQ multiplex PCR; TCRdb's version includes in-frame clones alone and lacks a portion of them. In the table there are 140,000 or so clones, 65% to 75% of which are singletons. Sequenced: PBMCs. These receptors came from a man in his 60s in good health and CMV-seronegative.

This clone was counted a few times. The CDR3 is CASSTPTVSSEQYF. CDR3 nucleotides: TGTGCCAGCAGTACCCCGACAGTATCGAGCGAGCAGTACTTC. This rearrangement joins TRBV28 to TRBJ2-7; possible D gene TRBD1, 5 bases. V lost 5 bases and J 6 bases, leaving 17 bases between the germline ends. Germline lookup yields CDR1 MDHEN and CDR2 SYDVKM. The CDR3 contains 14 residues.

In nucleotides, the CDR3 is TGTGCCAGCAGTGCATTGGAGACCCAGTACTTC. Translation gives CASSALETQYF. V gene TRBV2 combines with J gene TRBJ2-5; D not certain. V dropped 4 bases and J dropped 5 bases, with 5 bases sitting between them. In germline, CDR1 is SNHLY, CDR2 FYNNEI. The length of the CDR3 is 11 residues.

The rearrangement joins TRBV28 to TRBJ2-7, with TRBD1 identical over 12 bases. The V and J ends lost 4 bases and 5 bases, in that order; junction bases with no gene match: 6. In germline, CDR1 is MDHEN, CDR2 SYDVKM. The CDR3 has 15 amino acids. For the CDR3, the DNA is TGTGCCAGCAGTTCTCCCGGGACAGGGGGCGACGAGCAGTACTTC. This codes for CASSSPGTGGDEQYF.

This chain joins TRBV7-8 and TRBJ2-7; tentative D call: TRBD2 (5 bases). Trimming shortened V by 3 bases and J by 2 bases, and 11 bases separated the two germline ends. Germline assignment: CDR1 SGHVS and CDR2 FQNEAQ. CDR3 length: 14 residues. The DNA of the CDR3 is TGTGCCAGCAGCTTGGGAGAATGGACCTACGAGCAGTACTTC. This encodes CASSLGEWTYEQYF. The full variable domain, in which reference TRBV7-8 and TRBJ2-7 provide the parts outside the CDR3, is GAGVSQSPRYKVAKRGQDVALRCDPISGHVSLFWYQQALGQGPEFLTYFQNEAQLDKSGLPSDRFFAERPEGSVSTLKIQRTQQEDSAVYLCASSLGEWTYEQYFGPGTRLTVT.